These 8 T cell receptor beta chains were all obtained from the same sample, sequenced in a study of shared clonotypes between healthy human individuals. The method was immunoSEQ multiplex PCR; TCRdb's version includes in-frame clones alone and lacks a portion of them. The table records 2,500,000 or so clones, 85% to 95% of them present only once. Sequenced input: naive CD4+ T cells sorted from blood. Subset denoted: CD45RA+ positively selected. The origin of the receptors is a man aged 18 to 30 in good health.

The chain employs TRBV14 and TRBJ2-3; D is undetermined. V lost 1 base to trimming and J lost 6 bases, with 8 bases between them. The CDR3 runs to 13 residues. Germline V gene data show CDR1 as SGHDN and CDR2 as FVKESK. The CDR3 reads CASSQASGDTQYF. The CDR3 DNA reads TGTGCCAGCAGCCAAGCTTCCGGGGATACGCAGTATTTT. Full variable domain (remainder filled in from reference TRBV14 and TRBJ2-3): EAGVTQFPSHSVIEKGQTVTLRCDPISGHDNLYWYRRVMGKEIKFLLHFVKESKQDESGMPNNRFLAERTGGTYSTLKVQPAELEDSGVYFCASSQASGDTQYFGPGTRLTVL.

CDR3 sequence: CASSLGSSIGTDTQYF. CDR3 in DNA: TGCGCCAGCAGCTTGGGCAGCTCCATCGGGACAGATACGCAGTATTTT. The chain has TRBV5-1 and TRBJ2-3; no firm D call. The CDR3 totals 16 residues. V lost 0 bases and J 3 bases, leaving 14 bases between the germline ends. Germline V gives CDR1 SGHRS, CDR2 YFSETQ.

The rearrangement links TRBV27 to TRBJ2-4; 7 positions agree with TRBD1. The germline gives CDR1 MNHEY, CDR2 SMNVEV (reference sequence). The J segment lost 3 bases and the V segment lost 6 bases, leaving 20 bases of the junction unmatched. This CDR3 has 19 residues. CDR3 amino acids: CASRALTGLALGFKNIQYF. As DNA, the CDR3 is TGTGCCAGCAGAGCTCTGACAGGGTTAGCTTTGGGGTTCAAAAACATTCAGTACTTC.

This chain uses TRBV9 with TRBJ2-3; the match to TRBD2 covers 11 bases. Germline-derived CDR1 and CDR2 are SGDLS and YYNGEE. The CDR3 has 16 amino acids. V lost 0 bases to trimming and J lost 7 bases; unmatched junction nucleotides: 7. The CDR3: CASSVGSGGAGNTQYF. The CDR3 nucleotides read TGTGCCAGCAGCGTAGGTAGCGGGGGGGCCGGGAATACGCAGTATTTT. The full variable domain, completed using reference TRBV9 and TRBJ2-3, is DSGVTQTPKHLITATGQRVTLRCSPRSGDLSVYWYQQSLDQGLQFLIQYYNGEERAKGNILERFSAQQFPDLHSELNLSSLELGDSALYFCASSVGSGGAGNTQYFGPGTRLTVL.

CDR3 region: CASSGGARSGNEKLFF. CDR3 nucleotide sequence: TGTGCCAGCAGCGGAGGGGCACGCTCGGGTAATGAAAAACTGTTTTTT. This rearrangement joins TRBV9 to TRBJ1-4, with D possibly matching TRBD1 (5 bases). The CDR3 length is 16 residues. V was shortened by 3 bases and J by 4 bases, with 16 bases between the two germline ends. Germline CDR1 and CDR2: SGDLS and YYNGEE.

This clone was recorded only once. CDR3 loop: CATSTGTSGTTDTQYF. CDR3 coding DNA: TGTGCCACCAGCACTGGGACTAGCGGAACCACAGATACGCAGTATTTT. J is TRBJ2-3 and V is TRBV15, with 11 bases identical to TRBD2. The V segment lost 4 bases and the J segment 2 bases; nucleotides outside the gene matches: 5. The CDR3 has 16 residues. Germline V CDR1 and CDR2: LNHNV, YYDKDF (reference sequence). Complete variable domain (other parts from reference TRBV15 and TRBJ2-3): DAMVIQNPRYQVTQFGKPVTLSCSQTLNHNVMYWYQQKSSQAPKLLFHYYDKDFNNEADTPDNFQSRRPNTSFCFLDIRSPGLGDTAMYLCATSTGTSGTTDTQYFGPGTRLTVL.

The J gene is TRBJ1-1, the V gene TRBV7-9; D is unresolved. Germline V CDR1 and CDR2: SEHNR, FQNEAQ (reference sequence). This CDR3 has 18 residues. V lost 5 bases, J lost 4 bases, and 26 bases lay in between. CDR3 DNA: TGTGCCAGCAGCCTCGCCGCCGTACGCGAGGCGTTCTCCACTGAAGCTTTCTTT. It yields the protein CASSLAAVREAFSTEAFF.

The genes are TRBV7-2 and TRBJ1-1, with 7 nucleotides matching TRBD1. CDR1 is SGHTA and CDR2 is FQGNSA in the germline V gene. The CDR3 runs to 18 residues. V trimming: 1 base; J trimming: 0 bases; junction bases outside the gene matches: 11. CDR3 nucleotides: TGTGCCAGCAGCTTAGTCTTATCGCGACAGGGACTGAACACTGAAGCTTTCTTT. It yields the protein CASSLVLSRQGLNTEAFF.